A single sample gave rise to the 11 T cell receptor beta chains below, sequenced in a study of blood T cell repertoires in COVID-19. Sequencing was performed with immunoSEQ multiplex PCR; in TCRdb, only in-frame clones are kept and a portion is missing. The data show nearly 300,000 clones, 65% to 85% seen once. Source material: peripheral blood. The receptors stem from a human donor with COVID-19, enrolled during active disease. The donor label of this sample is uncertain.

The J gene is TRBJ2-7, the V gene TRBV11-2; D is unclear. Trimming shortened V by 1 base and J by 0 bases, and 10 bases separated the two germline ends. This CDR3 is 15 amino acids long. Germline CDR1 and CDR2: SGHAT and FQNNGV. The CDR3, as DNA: TGTGCCAGCAGCTTAGGTATGGCGGTCTCCTACGAGCAGTACTTC. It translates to CASSLGMAVSYEQYF.

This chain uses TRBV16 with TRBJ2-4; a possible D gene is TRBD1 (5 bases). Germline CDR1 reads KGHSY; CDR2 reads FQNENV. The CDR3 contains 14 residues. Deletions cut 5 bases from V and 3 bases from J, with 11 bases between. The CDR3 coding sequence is TGTGCCAGCAGCGCGACAGTAAACAAAAACATTCAGTACTTC. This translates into CASSATVNKNIQYF.

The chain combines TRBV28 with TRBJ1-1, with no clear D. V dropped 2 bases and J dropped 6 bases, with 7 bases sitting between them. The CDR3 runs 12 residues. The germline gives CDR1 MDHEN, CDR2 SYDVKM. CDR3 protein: CASSLQASEAFF. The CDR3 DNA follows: TGTGCCAGCAGTTTACAGGCATCTGAAGCTTTCTTT.

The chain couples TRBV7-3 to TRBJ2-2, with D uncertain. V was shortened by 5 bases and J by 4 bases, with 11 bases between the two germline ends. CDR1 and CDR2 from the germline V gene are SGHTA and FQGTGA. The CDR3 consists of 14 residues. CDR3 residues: CASSPTVGTGELFF. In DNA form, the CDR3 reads TGTGCCAGCAGCCCTACGGTTGGCACCGGGGAGCTGTTTTTT. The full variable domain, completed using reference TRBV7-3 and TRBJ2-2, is GAGVSQTPSNKVTEKGKYVELRCDPISGHTALYWYRQSLGQGPEFLIYFQGTGAADDSGLPNDRFFAVRPEGSVSTLKIQRTERGDSAVYLCASSPTVGTGELFFGEGSRLTVL.

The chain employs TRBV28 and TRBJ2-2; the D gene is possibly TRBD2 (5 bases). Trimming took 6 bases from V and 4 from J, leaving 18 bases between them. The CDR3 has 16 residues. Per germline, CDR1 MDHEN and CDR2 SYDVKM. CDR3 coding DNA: TGTGCCAGCAGCCCTAGTGTTGGACTTCTCACCGGGGAGCTGTTTTTT. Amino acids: CASSPSVGLLTGELFF.

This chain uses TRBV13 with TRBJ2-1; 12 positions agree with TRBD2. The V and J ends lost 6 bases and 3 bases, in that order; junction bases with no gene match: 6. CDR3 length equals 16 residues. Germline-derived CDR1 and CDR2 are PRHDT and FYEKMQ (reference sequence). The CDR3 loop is CASRHKGLAGYNEQFF. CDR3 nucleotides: TGTGCCAGCAGACACAAGGGACTAGCGGGCTACAATGAGCAGTTCTTC.

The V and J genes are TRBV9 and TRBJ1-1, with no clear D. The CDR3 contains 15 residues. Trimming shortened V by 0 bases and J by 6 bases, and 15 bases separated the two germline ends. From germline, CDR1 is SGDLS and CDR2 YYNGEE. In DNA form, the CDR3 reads TGTGCCAGCAGCGTAGGGTTTGAGGGATGGGCTGAAGCTTTCTTT. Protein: CASSVGFEGWAEAFF.

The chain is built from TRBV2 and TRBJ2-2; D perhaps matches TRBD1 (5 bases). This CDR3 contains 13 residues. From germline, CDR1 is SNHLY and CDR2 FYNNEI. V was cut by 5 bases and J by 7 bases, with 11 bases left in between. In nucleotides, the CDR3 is TGTGCCAGCAGTTATCAGGGCGTCGGGGAGCTGTTTTTT. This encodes CASSYQGVGELFF.

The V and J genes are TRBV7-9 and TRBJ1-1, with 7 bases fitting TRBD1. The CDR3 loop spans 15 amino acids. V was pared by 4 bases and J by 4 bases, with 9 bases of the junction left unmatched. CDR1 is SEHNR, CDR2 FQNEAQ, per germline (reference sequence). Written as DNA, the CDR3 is TGTGCCAGCAGCTCACAGGGGAGGAGTAGCACTGAAGCTTTCTTT. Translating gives CASSSQGRSSTEAFF. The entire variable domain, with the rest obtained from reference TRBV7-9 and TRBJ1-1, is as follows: DTGVSQNPRHKITKRGQNVTFRCDPISEHNRLYWYRQTLGQGPEFLTYFQNEAQLEKSRLLSDRFSAERPKGSFSTLEIQRTEQGDSAMYLCASSSQGRSSTEAFFGQGTRLTVV.

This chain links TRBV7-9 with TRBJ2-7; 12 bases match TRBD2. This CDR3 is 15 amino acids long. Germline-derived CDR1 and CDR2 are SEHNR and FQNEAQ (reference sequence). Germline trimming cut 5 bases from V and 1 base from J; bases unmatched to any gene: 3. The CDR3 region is CASSTLAGGSYEQYF. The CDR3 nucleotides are TGTGCCAGCAGCACCCTAGCGGGAGGGTCCTACGAGCAGTACTTC.

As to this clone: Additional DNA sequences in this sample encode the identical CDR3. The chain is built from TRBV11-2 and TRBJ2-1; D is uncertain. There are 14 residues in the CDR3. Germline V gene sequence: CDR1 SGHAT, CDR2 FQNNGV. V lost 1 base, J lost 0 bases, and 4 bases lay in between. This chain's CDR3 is CASSLGSSYNEQFF. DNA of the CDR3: TGTGCCAGCAGCTTAGGCAGCTCCTACAATGAGCAGTTCTTC.